The 11 T cell receptor beta chains given below trace back to one sample, sequenced in a study of cytomegalovirus exposure and HLA in healthy donors (dated by TCRdb to 2016 to 2017). Library generation was performed with the immunoSEQ multiplex PCR assay. For the multiplex PCR, a mixture combining 60 forward primers for TCR Vbeta segments and 13 reverse primers for TCR Jbeta segments was used. This immuneACCESS table, as held by TCRdb, lists in-frame sequences with V and J called but not all clones. Of the missing ones, under half trace to an unresolved V gene in checked studies; the others have no known cause. This sample is represented by about 170,000 clones; about four fifths of them were singletons. The ten largest account for approximately 6.8% of the sample. The specimen sequenced was PBMCs. All receptors come from a man younger than 45 in good health and CMV-seropositive.

This clone was recorded a few times. V and J are TRBV5-1 and TRBJ2-1; TRBD1 is a possible D gene (6 bases). CDR1 is SGHRS and CDR2 is YFSETQ in the germline V gene. The V gene lost 2 bases and the J gene lost 4 bases, with 13 bases spanning the gap. The CDR3 sequence is 15 residues long. Here the CDR3 reads CASSFAGVGYNEQFF. As DNA, the CDR3 is TGCGCCAGCAGCTTTGCAGGGGTCGGGTACAATGAGCAGTTCTTC.

The chain uses TRBV4-2 and TRBJ2-2; 12 nucleotides match TRBD1. Germline V gives CDR1 LGHNA, CDR2 YNFKEQ. Trimming took 0 bases from V and 6 from J; bases not matched to a gene: 8. The CDR3 spans 18 residues. The CDR3 sequence is CASSQEGWGQGASGELFF. For the CDR3, the DNA is TGTGCCAGCAGCCAAGAAGGGTGGGGACAGGGGGCTTCCGGGGAGCTGTTTTTT.

The chain carries TRBV4-1 and TRBJ2-7; D may be TRBD1 (6 bases). The CDR3 is made up of 15 amino acids. CDR1 and CDR2 from the germline V gene are MGHRA and YSYEKL. V was trimmed by 9 bases and J by 2 bases, leaving 20 bases between them. The CDR3 reads CASKQGEAMTYEQYF. The CDR3 nucleotides read TGCGCCAGTAAACAGGGCGAGGCGATGACCTACGAGCAGTACTTC.

CDR3 residues: CASSLTSGADTQYF. In DNA, the CDR3 is TGTGCCAGCAGCTTAACTAGCGGCGCAGATACGCAGTATTTT. The V gene is TRBV7-9, the J gene TRBJ2-3; 8 bases align to TRBD2. Germline V CDR1 and CDR2: SEHNR, FQNEAQ (reference sequence). This CDR3 spans 14 amino acids. With 2 bases clipped from V and 4 bases from J, the junction kept 2 bases outside the gene matches.

The V and J genes are TRBV7-2 and TRBJ2-2; the match to TRBD1 covers 9 bases. The germline V gene encodes CDR1 SGHTA and CDR2 FQGNSA. Germline trimming cut 11 bases from V and 3 bases from J; bases unmatched to any gene: 19. The CDR3 sequence is 18 residues long. CDR3 coding DNA: TGTGCCGCCACGGGGGTAGACAGGGGGGGAGGATACACCGGGGAGCTGTTTTTT. Translating gives CAATGVDRGGGYTGELFF.

This chain uses TRBV10-2 with TRBJ2-1, with 9 nucleotides matching TRBD2. Germline lookup yields CDR1 WSHSY and CDR2 SAAADI. The CDR3 has 16 amino acids. Germline trimming cut 8 bases from V and 1 base from J; bases unmatched to any gene: 9. The CDR3 nucleotides read TGCGCCAGCTCGGGGATAGCGGGGGAATCCTACAATGAGCAGTTCTTC. This encodes CASSGIAGESYNEQFF.

The chain combines TRBV19 with TRBJ1-6; maybe TRBD1 (5 bases). V was clipped by 8 bases and J by 8 bases, with 10 bases between them. Per the germline V gene, CDR1 is LNHDA and CDR2 is SQIVND (reference sequence). The CDR3 has 12 residues. The DNA for the CDR3 is TGTGCCAGTGGTAGGGGCCATTCACCCCTCCACTTT. Its protein product is CASGRGHSPLHF. Supplemented by reference TRBV19 and TRBJ1-6, the full variable domain reads DGGITQSPKYLFRKEGQNVTLSCEQNLNHDAMYWYRQDPGQGLRLIYYSQIVNDFQKGDIAEGYSVSREKKESFPLTVTSAQKNPTAFYLCASGRGHSPLHFGNGTRLTVT.

The chain employs TRBV9 and TRBJ2-7; 8 bases are shared with TRBD2. The CDR3 is 16 residues long. V gave up 0 bases and J gave up 1 base; unmatched junction bases: 6. Germline loops: CDR1 SGDLS, CDR2 YYNGEE. Here the CDR3 DNA reads TGTGCCAGCAGCGTAGCTCCGGGGGGGGGATCCTACGAGCAGTACTTC. Protein sequence: CASSVAPGGGSYEQYF.

The V gene is TRBV7-9, the J gene TRBJ2-7; 7 bases are shared with TRBD2. Per the germline V gene, CDR1 is SEHNR and CDR2 is FQNEAQ (reference sequence). CDR3 size: 14 residues. J lost 1 base, V lost 5 bases, and 5 bases had no gene match. The CDR3 is CASSLERDSYEQYF. The DNA for the CDR3 is TGTGCCAGCAGCCTCGAGCGGGATTCCTACGAGCAGTACTTC.

V usage is TRBV7-3 and J usage is TRBJ1-1; perhaps TRBD1 as D (5 bases). V lost 1 base and J lost 0, with 9 bases in between. Germline assignment: CDR1 SGHTA and CDR2 FQGTGA. The CDR3 totals 15 residues. The DNA for the CDR3 is TGTGCCAGCAGCTTAAATGCGGGGGTGAACACTGAAGCTTTCTTT. Its protein product is CASSLNAGVNTEAFF.

This chain uses TRBV6-1 with TRBJ1-5; 7 bases are a match to TRBD1. This CDR3 spans 17 amino acids. CDR1 MNHNS and CDR2 SASEGT come from the germline V gene. The V segment lost 2 bases and the J segment 6 bases; nucleotides outside the gene matches: 13. The CDR3 DNA is TGTGCCAGCAGTGAATTCCACGAGGGGGCGATCCGTCAGCCCCAGCATTTT. Translating gives CASSEFHEGAIRQPQHF.